This T cell receptor (beta chain) was obtained from a study of cytomegalovirus exposure and HLA in healthy donors. Whole-study results and caveats: Cytomegalovirus association was assigned to more than 150 TCR beta chains. Within the data, a cluster of highly shared sequence variants was likely a sequencing artifact. Most TCR beta V segments were productive about 87% or about 30% of the time in an earlier analysis.

Germline values: CDR1 SGHTA, CDR2 FQGTGA. The CDR3 consists of 17 residues. A multiplex PCR was run with 60 Vbeta primers and 13 Jbeta primers. Study processing details: As a later analysis found, there were 70 million to 90 million unique TCR beta chains, of which roughly 11 million were shared. Produced via immunoSEQ multiplex PCR; TCRdb's table is partial and in-frame only. V and J calls and clone size are given by that table; D and trimming were obtained from the DNA. The table lists roughly 150,000 clones, 70% to 80% of them singletons. This clone was picked up a small number of times. The antigen is unknown. The junction differs from germline at one of its ends, possibly a read error.

The source material was PBMCs. This clonotype was obtained from a woman aged 40 to 50 in good health and CMV-seronegative. The chain carries TRBV7-3 and TRBJ2-6, with 12 positions matching TRBD2. CDR3 nucleotide sequence: TGTGCCAGCAGCTCAACTAGCGGGAGGTCTGGGGCCAACGGCCTGACTTTC. It translates to CASSSTSGRSGANGLTF.